This T cell receptor (beta chain) was captured in a study of OX40 agonist ivuxolimab in advanced cancers. Some background on the complete study: Ivuxolimab, which targeted the costimulatory receptor OX40 (CD134), was an agonistic, fully human IgG2 monoclonal antibody. Of the approximately 54 patients in dose escalation, around 20 had hepatocellular carcinoma, approximately 15 had melanoma, 9 had renal cell carcinoma and 9 had head and neck cancer. Partial responses occurred in three dose-escalation patients: two with cutaneous melanoma and one with hepatocellular carcinoma. Intravenous ivuxolimab was administered to patients every 2 weeks at six dose levels: 0.01, 0.1, 0.3, 1.5, 3 and 10 mg/kg. The purpose of peripheral TCRbeta sequencing was to test whether ivuxolimab changed TCR sequence diversity and led to clonal T-cell expansion. The paper reports the monotherapy dose-escalation portion (N of about 50 patients) of the phase I ivuxolimab trial. In the dose-escalation cohort, around four fifths of patients were male, and the mean age was about 55 years, with a range of about 23 to 90. Patients were allowed to have had prior anti-PD-1, anti-PD-L1 or anti-CTLA-4 therapy, and around 41% of the dose-escalation patients had previously received checkpoint inhibitors. Broad study findings and their caveats: In the 0.1-3.0 mg/kg groups, partial responders had among the lowest normalized peripheral clonal expansion, particularly in CD8+ T cells. At doses of 0.1 to 3.0 mg/kg, clonal expansion of both CD4+ and CD8+ T cells in blood was seen between baseline and week 6. Low levels of normalized T-cell clonal expansion were also seen in some patients who did not respond. The antigen specificity of the peripheral T cells that underwent clonal expansion was not determined. After ivuxolimab, CD8+ T cells had more expanded clones than CD4+ T cells on average.

The trial excluded patients who had a history of autoimmune disease or were on systemic immunosuppression. Peripheral blood for TCR sequencing was collected from all dose cohorts at baseline, on cycle 4 day 1, and on cycle 7 day 1. Samples were obtained from an open-label, multicenter, first-in-human phase I dose-escalation trial of ivuxolimab. Adults with locally advanced or metastatic head and neck squamous cell, hepatocellular, melanoma or renal cell carcinoma were enrolled in the trial. Before TCR sequencing, CD4+ and CD8+ T cells were separately sorted from peripheral blood. Genomic DNA was isolated from the sorted cells so that the TCRbeta CDR3 region could be sequenced. The immunoSEQ Assay was used to sequence the TCRbeta CDR3 regions. TCRdb provides this immuneACCESS table in a form limited to in-frame rearrangements. Some clones are lacking; in checked studies, under half of them reflect an unresolved V gene, and why the rest are absent is not known. This sample has approximately 87,000 clones in its table, and roughly 89% of those were observed once. The ten largest account for over 0.7% of the sample.

Regarding this clone: No antigen is known for it. No much larger clone is present one base from it, and per-base qualities are unavailable.

In the germline V gene, CDR1 corresponds to SGHRS and CDR2 to YFSETQ. Including the terminal cysteine and phenylalanine, the CDR3 comprises 13 residues. Of the read, only the CDR3 DNA is kept; its 39 bases are in frame from base 1. A distance of 8 bases separates the germline ends of V and J, which lose 0 bases and 5 bases respectively. This TCR was recovered from an adult with an advanced solid tumor such as melanoma, head and neck, liver or kidney cancer. The sample here was CD4+ or CD8+ T cells sorted from blood, taken in a trial of the OX40 agonist ivuxolimab. The V gene is TRBV5-1 and the J gene is TRBJ1-2; too little of a D gene remains to name it. The nucleotide sequence is given as TGCGCCAGCAGCTTGGACGACAAATATGGCTACACCTTC. Translated, it reads CASSLDDKYGYTF.